This TCR beta chain is from a study of technical replicates of blood from a few donors (TCRdb year 2017). Receptor amplification or capture employed the immunoSEQ multiplex PCR assay. TCRdb limited this immuneACCESS table to in-frame rearrangements with V and J called. A share of clones is missing; checked studies link under half to unresolved V genes, and the rest is unexplained. For this sample the table gives 84,000 or so clones, of which roughly 93% were detected only once. Approximately 0.22% of the sample is taken by the ten largest. A single count supports this clone. The target of this receptor is not known. No qualities accompany the bases; no much larger clone lies one base away. In the germline V gene (reference sequence), CDR1 corresponds to MNHEY and CDR2 to SMNVEV. Its CDR3 holds 12 amino acids, cysteine through phenylalanine. The read is trimmed to its CDR3 DNA, 36 bases read in frame from base 1. V and J are truncated by 5 bases and 12 bases respectively, leaving an intervening sequence of 14 bases.

The TCR originated in a human donor in good health. The source material was T cells isolated from PBMCs. Recombination connected TRBV27 to TRBJ2-1, with TRBD2 as a weak D call on 5 bases. The DNA sequence is as follows: TGTGCCAGCAGTCCTCAAACGGGATCGCAGTTCTTC. Its translation reads: CASSPQTGSQFF.